This T cell receptor beta chain was sequenced for a study of blood T cell repertoires in COVID-19. TCRdb's copy holds only in-frame clones and misses some; the assay was immunoSEQ multiplex PCR. The sample shows about 95,000 clones, less than 85% of them seen only once. Germline CDR1 is SGHVS and CDR2 is FQNEAQ. The CDR3 is 16 residues long. V trimming: 5 bases; J trimming: 5 bases; junction bases outside the gene matches: 9. Sequences were obtained from peripheral blood. The chain combines TRBV7-8 with TRBJ2-2; TRBD2 matches at 9 bases. This clonotype originated in a human donor in a cohort sampled during active COVID-19. For the CDR3, the DNA is TGTGCCAGCAGCCTCCATAGCGGGAGAATTACCGGGGAGCTGTTTTTT. Translating gives CASSLHSGRITGELFF.